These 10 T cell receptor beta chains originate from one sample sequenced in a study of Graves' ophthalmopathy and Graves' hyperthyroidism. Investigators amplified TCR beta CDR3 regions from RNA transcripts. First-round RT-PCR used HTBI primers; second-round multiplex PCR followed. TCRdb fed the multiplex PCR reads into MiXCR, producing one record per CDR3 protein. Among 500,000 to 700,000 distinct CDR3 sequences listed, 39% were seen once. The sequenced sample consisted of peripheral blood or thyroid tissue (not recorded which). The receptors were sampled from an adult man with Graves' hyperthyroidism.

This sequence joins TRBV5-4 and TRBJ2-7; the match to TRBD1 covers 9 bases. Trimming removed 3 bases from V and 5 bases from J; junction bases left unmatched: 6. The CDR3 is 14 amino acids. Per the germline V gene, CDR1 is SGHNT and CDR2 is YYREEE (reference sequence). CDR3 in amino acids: CASSYRGRLDEQYF. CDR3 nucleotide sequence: TGTGCCAGCAGCTACAGGGGGCGCTTAGACGAGCAGTACTTC.

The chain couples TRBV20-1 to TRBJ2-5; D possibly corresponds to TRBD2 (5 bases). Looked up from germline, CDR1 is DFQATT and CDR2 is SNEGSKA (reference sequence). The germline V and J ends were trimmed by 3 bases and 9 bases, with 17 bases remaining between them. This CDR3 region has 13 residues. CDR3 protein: CSAREAASQAQYF. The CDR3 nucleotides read TGCAGTGCTAGGGAGGCAGCTAGTCAGGCCCAGTACTTC.

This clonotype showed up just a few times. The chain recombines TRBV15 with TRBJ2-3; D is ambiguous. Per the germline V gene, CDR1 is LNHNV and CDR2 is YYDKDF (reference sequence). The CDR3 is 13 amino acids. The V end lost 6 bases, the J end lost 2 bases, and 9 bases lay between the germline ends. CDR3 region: CATRGRLTDTQYF. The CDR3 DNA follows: TGTGCCACCAGGGGTCGGCTCACAGATACGCAGTATTTT.

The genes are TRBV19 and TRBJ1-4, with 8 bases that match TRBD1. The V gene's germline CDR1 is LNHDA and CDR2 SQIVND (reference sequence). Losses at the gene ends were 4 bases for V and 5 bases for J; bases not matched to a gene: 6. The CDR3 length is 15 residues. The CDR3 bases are TGTGCCAGTAGTAAAACAGGGGGATACAATGAAAAACTGTTTTTT. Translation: CASSKTGGYNEKLFF.

The CDR3 region has the DNA TGTGCCAGCAGCGCGACAGGGGATGGGGGAGAGACCCAGCATTTT. Translating it yields CASSATGDGGETQHF. This rearrangement joins TRBV5-4 to TRBJ1-5, with 8 nucleotides matching TRBD1. The CDR3 consists of 15 residues. CDR1 and CDR2 (germline): SGHNT, YYREEE (reference sequence). V gave up 4 bases and J gave up 11 bases; unmatched junction bases: 14. The whole variable domain, remainder taken from reference TRBV5-4 and TRBJ1-5, is ETGVTQSPTHLIKTRGQQVTLRCSSQSGHNTVSWYQQALGQGPQFIFQYYREEENGRGNFPPRFSGLQFPNYSSELNVNALELDDSALYLCASSATGDGGETQHFGDGTRLSIL.

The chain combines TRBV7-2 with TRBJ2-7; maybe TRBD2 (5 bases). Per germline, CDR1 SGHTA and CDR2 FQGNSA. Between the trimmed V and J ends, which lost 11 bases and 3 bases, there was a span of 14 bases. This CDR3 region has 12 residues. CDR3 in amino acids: CAWSFRGYEQYF. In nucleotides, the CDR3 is TGTGCCTGGAGTTTTCGGGGCTACGAGCAGTACTTC.

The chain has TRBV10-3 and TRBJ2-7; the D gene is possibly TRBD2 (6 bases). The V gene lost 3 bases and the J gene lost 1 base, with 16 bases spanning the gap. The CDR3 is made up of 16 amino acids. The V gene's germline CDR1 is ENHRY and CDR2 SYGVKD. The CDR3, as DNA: TGTGCCATCAGTGACCCATCGCGGGGCGGTTCCTACGAGCAGTACTTC. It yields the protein CAISDPSRGGSYEQYF.

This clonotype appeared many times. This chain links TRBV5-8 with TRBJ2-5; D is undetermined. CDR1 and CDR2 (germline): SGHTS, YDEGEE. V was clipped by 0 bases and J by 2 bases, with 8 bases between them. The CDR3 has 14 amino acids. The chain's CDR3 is CASSLVQRQETQYF. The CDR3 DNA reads TGTGCCAGCAGCTTGGTCCAGAGACAAGAGACCCAGTACTTC.

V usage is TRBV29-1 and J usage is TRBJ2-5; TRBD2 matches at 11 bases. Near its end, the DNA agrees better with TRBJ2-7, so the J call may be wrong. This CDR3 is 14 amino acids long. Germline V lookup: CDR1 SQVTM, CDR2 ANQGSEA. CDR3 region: CSVESSGRSYEQYF. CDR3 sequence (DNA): TGCAGCGTTGAGTCTAGCGGGAGGTCCTACGAGCAGTACTTC.

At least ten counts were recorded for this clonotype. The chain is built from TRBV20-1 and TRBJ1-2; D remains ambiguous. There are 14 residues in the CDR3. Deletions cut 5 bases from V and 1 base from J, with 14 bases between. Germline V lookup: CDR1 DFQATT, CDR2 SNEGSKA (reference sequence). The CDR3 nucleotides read TGCAGTGCTCACCCGGCGGCGGATAACTATGGCTACACCTTC. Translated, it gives CSAHPAADNYGYTF.